The entry below describes one T cell receptor beta chain. Its antigen remains unknown. The sample belongs to a study of T-cell memory formation after mild COVID-19. As for the study in general: Largely, TCR clusters stayed within a single donor.

The CDR3 runs to 14 residues. Germline assignment: CDR1 ENHRY and CDR2 SYGVKD. Trimming cost V 8 bases and J 0 bases; bases outside gene matches: 3. Study conclusions and caveats: CM and EM subsets held most contracting CD4+ clones; EMRA held CD8+ ones. Several responding clones turned up in pre-infection memory, indicating that cross-reactive memory may have taken part.

A single record per CDR3 protein comes from TCRdb applying MiXCR to the 5' RACE reads. This table holds 500,000 to 650,000 distinct CDR3 sequences, 20% to 25% found once. The sample taken for sequencing was PBMCs or a T cell subset sorted from them (not recorded which). The gene calls are TRBV10-3 and TRBJ2-1; TRBD1 matches 8 bases. This clonotype was obtained from an adult woman who had mild COVID-19 (a few samples of this study predate the infection). Cell type and time point are not known. The CDR3 DNA sequence: TGTGCCATCGGCGGACAGGGCTCCTACAATGAGCAGTTCTTC. This codes for CAIGGQGSYNEQFF.